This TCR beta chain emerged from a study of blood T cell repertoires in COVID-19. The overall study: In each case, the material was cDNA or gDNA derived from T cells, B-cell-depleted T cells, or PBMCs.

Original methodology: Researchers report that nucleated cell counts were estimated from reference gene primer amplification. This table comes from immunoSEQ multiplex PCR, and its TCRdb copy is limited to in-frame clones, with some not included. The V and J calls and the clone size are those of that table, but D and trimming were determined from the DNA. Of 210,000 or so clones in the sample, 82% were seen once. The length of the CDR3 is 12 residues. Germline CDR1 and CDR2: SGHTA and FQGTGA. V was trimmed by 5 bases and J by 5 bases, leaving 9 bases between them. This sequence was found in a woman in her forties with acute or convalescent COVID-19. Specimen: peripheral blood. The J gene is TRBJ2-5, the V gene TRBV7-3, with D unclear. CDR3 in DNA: TGTGCCAGCAGCGCGCCTGCGGAGACCCAGTACTTC. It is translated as CASSAPAETQYF.